The clone carrying this TCR beta chain appeared a few times. The sample belongs to a study of blood T cell repertoires in COVID-19. This CDR3 has 11 residues. Germline CDR1 reads MGHRA; CDR2 reads YSYEKL. Trimming shortened V by 3 bases and J by 6 bases, and 4 bases separated the two germline ends. In the source study's methods: Reference gene primer amplification yielded estimated nucleated cell counts. Repertoires were generated with immunoSEQ multiplex PCR, while TCRdb's copy carries only in-frame clones and drops some. Clone size and the V and J calls come from that table; the DNA yielded D and trimming. The table has just over 150,000 clones, roughly 79% seen once.

Material: peripheral blood. The TCR comes from a woman of 80 years or more with acute or convalescent COVID-19. The chain links TRBV4-1 to TRBJ2-3; D is ambiguous. CDR3 region: CASSQRDTQYF. Here the CDR3 DNA reads TGCGCCAGCAGCCAGAGGGATACGCAGTATTTT.